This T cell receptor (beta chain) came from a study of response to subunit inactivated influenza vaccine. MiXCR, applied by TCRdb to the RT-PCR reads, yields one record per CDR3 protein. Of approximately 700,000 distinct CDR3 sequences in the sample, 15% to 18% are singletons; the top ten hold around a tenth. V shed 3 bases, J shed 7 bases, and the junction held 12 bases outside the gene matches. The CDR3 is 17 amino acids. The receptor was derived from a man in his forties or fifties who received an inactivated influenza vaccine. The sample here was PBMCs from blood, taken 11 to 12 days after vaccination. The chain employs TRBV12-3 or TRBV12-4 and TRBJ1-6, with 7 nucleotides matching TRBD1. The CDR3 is CASSLRVVGGLNSPLHF. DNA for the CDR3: TGTGCCAGCAGTTTGAGGGTCGTAGGGGGCCTAAATTCACCCCTCCACTTT.